The entry below gives a single T cell receptor beta chain sequence along with its context. Measured with immunoSEQ multiplex PCR; TCRdb has only the in-frame clones, and not every one. The table includes about 400,000 clones, approximately 87% detected once. The data belong to a study of blood T cell repertoires in COVID-19. Cohort assignment relied on participant-reported clinical history. Sequenced input: PBMCs or T cells enriched from blood (not recorded which). The sequence came from a woman aged 50 to 65 who had recovered from COVID-19.

The CDR3 protein is CASSSERQGRSYTF. The DNA for the CDR3 is TGTGCCAGCTCATCGGAGAGACAGGGGAGAAGCTACACCTTC. This chain links TRBV18 with TRBJ1-2; TRBD1 agrees at 8 bases. V lost 5 bases and J lost 9; bases outside the gene matches: 11. The CDR3 spans 14 residues. The V gene's germline CDR1 is KGHSH and CDR2 LQKENI.